This T cell receptor beta chain was profiled in a study of blood T cell repertoires in COVID-19. Study summary: Italy, Spain and the United States were the sources of the convalescent and acute COVID-19 samples.

In the study's own analysis: Nucleated cell number was recorded as an estimate derived from reference gene primer amplification. TCRdb's table, derived via immunoSEQ multiplex PCR, lists solely in-frame clones and lacks some. V and J calls and clone size come straight from that table; D and trimming were deduced from the DNA. This table holds approximately 250,000 clones, about 85% found once. The trim removed 6 bases at V and 7 bases at J, leaving 16 bases unmatched. CDR1 and CDR2 (germline): SQVTM, ANQGSEA. CDR3 length: 15 amino acids. The TCR originated in a man younger than 30 with active or convalescent COVID-19. The sequencing sample was made of peripheral blood. The V call is TRBV29-1, the J call TRBJ1-2, with 8 positions matching TRBD1. CDR3 coding DNA: TGCAGCGTACCGAAGGGGGGCAGGGGGCCGGGTGGCTACACCTTC. Protein: CSVPKGGRGPGGYTF.